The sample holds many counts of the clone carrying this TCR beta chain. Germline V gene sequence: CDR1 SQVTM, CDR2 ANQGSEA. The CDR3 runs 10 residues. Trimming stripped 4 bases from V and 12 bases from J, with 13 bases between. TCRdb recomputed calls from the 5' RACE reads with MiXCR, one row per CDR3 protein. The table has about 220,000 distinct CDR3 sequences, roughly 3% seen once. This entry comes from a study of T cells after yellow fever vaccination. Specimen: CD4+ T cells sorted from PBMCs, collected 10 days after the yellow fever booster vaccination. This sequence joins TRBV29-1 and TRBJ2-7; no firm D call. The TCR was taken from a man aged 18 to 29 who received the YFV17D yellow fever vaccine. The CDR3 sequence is CSVGEFRRYF. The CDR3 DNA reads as TGCAGCGTTGGCGAATTCCGCAGGTACTTC.